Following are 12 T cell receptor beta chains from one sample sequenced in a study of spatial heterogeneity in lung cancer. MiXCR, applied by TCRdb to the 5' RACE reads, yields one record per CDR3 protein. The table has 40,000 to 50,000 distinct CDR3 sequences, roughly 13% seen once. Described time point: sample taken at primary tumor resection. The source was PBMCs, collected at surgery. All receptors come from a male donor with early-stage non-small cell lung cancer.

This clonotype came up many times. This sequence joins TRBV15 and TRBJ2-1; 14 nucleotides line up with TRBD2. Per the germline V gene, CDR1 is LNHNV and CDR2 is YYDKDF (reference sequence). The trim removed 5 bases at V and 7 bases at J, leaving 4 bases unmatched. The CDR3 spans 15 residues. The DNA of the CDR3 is TGTGCCACCAGCGCCCGGACTAGCGGGAGGAATGAGCAGTTCTTC. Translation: CATSARTSGRNEQFF.

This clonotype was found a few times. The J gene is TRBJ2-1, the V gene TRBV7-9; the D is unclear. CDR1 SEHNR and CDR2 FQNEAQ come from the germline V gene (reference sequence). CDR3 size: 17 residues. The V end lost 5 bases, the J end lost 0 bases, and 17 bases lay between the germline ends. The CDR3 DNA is TGTGCCAGCAGCCCCCCCCCTAGGTTCAGCTCCTACAATGAGCAGTTCTTC. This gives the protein CASSPPPRFSSYNEQFF.

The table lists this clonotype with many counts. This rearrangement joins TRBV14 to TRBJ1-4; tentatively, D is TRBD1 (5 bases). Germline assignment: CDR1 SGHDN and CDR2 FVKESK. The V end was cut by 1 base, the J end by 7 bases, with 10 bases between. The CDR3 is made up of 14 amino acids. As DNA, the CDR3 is TGTGCCAGCAGCCAAGTCCAGGGAACTGAAAAACTGTTTTTT. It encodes CASSQVQGTEKLFF.

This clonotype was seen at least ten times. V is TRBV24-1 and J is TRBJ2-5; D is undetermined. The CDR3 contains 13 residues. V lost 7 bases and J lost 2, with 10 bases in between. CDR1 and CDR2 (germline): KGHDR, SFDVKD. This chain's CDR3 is CATRPSVQETQYF. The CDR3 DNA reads TGTGCCACCAGGCCCTCCGTACAAGAGACCCAGTACTTC.

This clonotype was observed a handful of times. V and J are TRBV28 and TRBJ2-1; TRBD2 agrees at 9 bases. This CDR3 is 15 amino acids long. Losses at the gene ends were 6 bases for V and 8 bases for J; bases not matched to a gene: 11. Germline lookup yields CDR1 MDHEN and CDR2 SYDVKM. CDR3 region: CASSPAVAGVDEQFF. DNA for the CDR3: TGTGCCAGCAGCCCCGCTGTAGCGGGAGTCGATGAGCAGTTCTTC.

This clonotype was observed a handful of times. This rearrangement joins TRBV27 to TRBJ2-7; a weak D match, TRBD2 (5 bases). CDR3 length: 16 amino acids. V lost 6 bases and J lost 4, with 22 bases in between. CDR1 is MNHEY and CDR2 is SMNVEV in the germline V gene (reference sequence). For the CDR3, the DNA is TGTGCCAGCAGCCCCTCATTTGGGAGCGGCCAATACGAGCAGTACTTC. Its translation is CASSPSFGSGQYEQYF.

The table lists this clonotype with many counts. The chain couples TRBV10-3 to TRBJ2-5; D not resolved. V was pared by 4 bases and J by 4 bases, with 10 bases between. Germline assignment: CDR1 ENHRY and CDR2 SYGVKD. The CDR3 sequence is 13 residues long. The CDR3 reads CAISVAPGETQYF. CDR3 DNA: TGTGCCATCAGTGTAGCACCCGGAGAGACCCAGTACTTC.

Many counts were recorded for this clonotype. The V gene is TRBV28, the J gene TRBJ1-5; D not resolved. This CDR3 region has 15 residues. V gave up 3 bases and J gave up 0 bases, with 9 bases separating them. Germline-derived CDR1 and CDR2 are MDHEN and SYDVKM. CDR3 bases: TGTGCCAGCAGTTTCGCGGATTATAGCAATCAGCCCCAGCATTTT. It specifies CASSFADYSNQPQHF.

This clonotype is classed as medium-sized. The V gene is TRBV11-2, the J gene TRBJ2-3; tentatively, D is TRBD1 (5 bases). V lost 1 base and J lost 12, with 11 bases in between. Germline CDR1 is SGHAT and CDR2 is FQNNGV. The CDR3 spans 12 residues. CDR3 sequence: CASSLGSWGQYF. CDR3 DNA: TGTGCCAGCAGCTTAGGGAGCTGGGGCCAGTATTTT.

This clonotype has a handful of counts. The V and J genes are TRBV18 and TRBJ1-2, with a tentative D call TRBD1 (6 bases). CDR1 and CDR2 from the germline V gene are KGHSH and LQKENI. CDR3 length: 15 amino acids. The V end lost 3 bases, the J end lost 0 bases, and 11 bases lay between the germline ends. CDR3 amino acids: CASSPEGDTNYGYTF. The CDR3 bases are TGTGCCAGCTCACCGGAGGGGGACACTAACTATGGCTACACCTTC.

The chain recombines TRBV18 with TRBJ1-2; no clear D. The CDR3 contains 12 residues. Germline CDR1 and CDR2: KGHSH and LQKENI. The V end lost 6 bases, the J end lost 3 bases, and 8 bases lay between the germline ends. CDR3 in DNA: TGTGCCAGCTCGGGAGAGGACTATGGCTACACCTTC. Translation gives CASSGEDYGYTF. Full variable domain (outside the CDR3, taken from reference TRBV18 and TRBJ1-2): NAGVMQNPRHLVRRRGQEARLRCSPMKGHSHVYWYRQLPEEGLKFMVYLQKENIIDESGMPKERFSAEFPKEGPSILRIQQVVRGDSAAYFCASSGEDYGYTFGSGTRLTVV.

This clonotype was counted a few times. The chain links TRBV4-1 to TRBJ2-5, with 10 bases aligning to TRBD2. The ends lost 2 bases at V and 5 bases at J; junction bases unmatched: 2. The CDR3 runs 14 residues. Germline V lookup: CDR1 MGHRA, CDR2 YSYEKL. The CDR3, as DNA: TGCGCCAGCAGCCAAAAAGCGGGAGGGGAGACCCAGTACTTC. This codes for CASSQKAGGETQYF.